This T cell receptor beta chain was obtained from a study of T cell clonotyping in hematopoietic cell transplantation. General study points: At the given depth, recipient repertoires were over 95% de novo clonotypes.

Time point described: recipient sample about 28 days before transplant, after cytoreduction. This table comes from immunoSEQ multiplex PCR, and its TCRdb copy is limited to in-frame clones, with some not included. Of approximately 30,000 clones listed, roughly 84% are singletons. Germline CDR1 SGHTA, CDR2 FQGNSA. Deletions cut 1 base from V and 7 bases from J, with 13 bases between. This CDR3 is built from 14 residues. On this clone: Its antigen remains unidentified.

The sequencing used peripheral blood mononuclear cells, collected before stem cell transplant. The V and J genes are TRBV7-2 and TRBJ1-2, with no clear D. The sequence was collected from a man in his forties with acute myeloid leukemia. Some clones in this sample may be carry-over from other donors' samples. CDR3 DNA sequence: TGTGCCAGCAGCTTAGGTCCGCGGGATGGTGGCTACACCTTC. Translation: CASSLGPRDGGYTF.